The rows below give T cell receptor beta chains drawn from one sample of a study of T-cell reconstitution after alpha-beta-depleted transplantation in children. TCRdb re-called the PCR reads with MiXCR, one entry per CDR3 protein. The sample includes 900,000 or so distinct CDR3 sequences, around 15% of them seen just once. Sequenced material: PBMCs, mostly from graft donor cells, taken 360 days after TCRalphabeta/CD19-depleted stem cell transplant. The receptors were gathered from a male patient younger than 18 who had a stem cell transplant for acute lymphoblastic leukemia, so the T cells may come from the graft donor. CDR3s include the opening cysteine and the closing phenylalanine or tryptophan. D genes are given only for firm matches. For some rows the clone size is stated as once, few or many, or as a class when expanded; others skip it.

size: .
J: TRBJ2-5
V: TRBV7-9
D: .
CDR3: CASSSGGGSVQETQYF
DNA: TGTGCCAGCAGCTCCGGCGGAGGGAGCGTCCAAGAGACCCAGTACTTC

size: few
J: TRBJ2-1
V: TRBV12-3/TRBV12-4
D: TRBD1
CDR3: CASNVVGTGFNEQFF
DNA: TGTGCCAGCAATGTCGTGGGGACAGGGTTCAATGAGCAGTTCTTC

size: few
J: TRBJ2-7
V: TRBV2
D: .
CDR3: CASLEGTGAYEQYF
DNA: TGTGCCAGCTTGGAAGGGACGGGGGCCTACGAGCAGTACTTC

size: .
J: TRBJ2-3
V: TRBV4-1
D: TRBD2
CDR3: CASSLSASGTLSTDTQYF
DNA: TGCGCCAGCAGCCTGTCGGCTAGCGGGACCTTAAGCACAGATACGCAGTATTTT

size: .
J: TRBJ2-2
V: TRBV4-1
D: .
CDR3: CASSQDSGELFF
DNA: TGCGCCAGCAGCCAGGACTCCGGGGAGCTGTTTTTT

size: .
J: TRBJ2-7
V: TRBV2
D: .
CDR3: CASVGAIRTAEQYF
DNA: TGTGCCTCCGTTGGTGCCATTAGGACCGCCGAGCAGTACTTC

size: few
J: TRBJ2-3
V: TRBV5-1
D: TRBD2
CDR3: CASSLGLAEHTQYF
DNA: TGCGCCAGCAGCTTGGGGCTAGCGGAACATACGCAGTATTTT

size: few
J: TRBJ1-1
V: TRBV6-5
D: .
CDR3: CASSYGGGATEAFF
DNA: TGTGCCAGCAGTTACGGGGGGGGTGCGACTGAAGCTTTCTTT

size: few
J: TRBJ2-5
V: TRBV24-1
D: .
CDR3: CATSDSSKLGRTQYF
DNA: TGTGCCACCAGTGATTCGTCGAAGCTAGGTAGGACCCAGTACTTC

size: .
J: TRBJ2-6
V: TRBV20-1
D: TRBD2
CDR3: CSARGLAQGVAGANVLTF
DNA: TGCAGTGCTAGAGGACTAGCGCAAGGGGTGGCTGGGGCCAACGTCCTGACTTTC

size: few
J: TRBJ2-2
V: TRBV12-3/TRBV12-4
D: .
CDR3: CASSPRGSANTGELFF
DNA: TGTGCCAGCAGTCCCCGGGGTAGCGCGAACACCGGGGAGCTGTTTTTT

size: many
J: TRBJ2-7
V: TRBV6-5
D: TRBD1
CDR3: CASSYGTGGYEQYF
DNA: TGTGCCAGCAGTTACGGGACAGGGGGCTACGAGCAGTACTTC

size: few
J: TRBJ2-1
V: TRBV12-3/TRBV12-4
D: TRBD2
CDR3: CASRGLAGLDEQFF
DNA: TGTGCCAGCAGGGGACTAGCGGGCTTGGATGAGCAGTTCTTC

size: many
J: TRBJ1-2
V: TRBV18
D: TRBD1
CDR3: CASSLGQESGGYTF
DNA: TGTGCCAGCTCACTGGGACAGGAAAGCGGAGGCTACACCTTC

size: few
J: TRBJ2-7
V: TRBV5-1
D: .
CDR3: CASSLPKQYEQYF
DNA: TGCGCCAGCAGTCTCCCGAAGCAATACGAGCAGTACTTC

size: .
J: TRBJ2-7
V: TRBV5-1
D: TRBD2
CDR3: CASSFRLLSGANYEQYF
DNA: TGCGCCAGCAGCTTCCGATTACTTAGCGGGGCAAACTACGAGCAGTACTTC

size: few
J: TRBJ2-7
V: TRBV15
D: .
CDR3: CATSRERYEQYF
DNA: TGTGCCACCAGCAGAGAGAGATACGAGCAGTACTTC

size: many
J: TRBJ2-2
V: TRBV28
D: .
CDR3: CASSYGPTGELFF
DNA: TGTGCCAGCAGTTACGGACCTACCGGGGAGCTGTTTTTT

size: .
J: TRBJ2-1
V: TRBV20-1
D: .
CDR3: CSAPSSAGGYNEQFF
DNA: TGCAGTGCTCCTTCTAGCGCGGGCGGGTACAATGAGCAGTTCTTC

size: few
J: TRBJ2-7
V: TRBV2
D: TRBD1
CDR3: CASTPLTGEATYEQYF
DNA: TGTGCCAGCACTCCGTTGACAGGGGAAGCTACCTACGAGCAGTACTTC

size: .
J: TRBJ2-5
V: TRBV2
D: .
CDR3: CASLGAGETQYF
DNA: TGTGCCAGTTTGGGGGCAGGGGAGACCCAGTACTTC

size: .
J: TRBJ2-7
V: TRBV11-2
D: .
CDR3: CASSSQGLSYEQYF
DNA: TGTGCCAGCAGCTCACAGGGACTCTCCTACGAGCAGTACTTC

size: .
J: TRBJ2-2
V: TRBV7-3
D: .
CDR3: CASSSTGTPNTGELFF
DNA: TGTGCCAGCAGCTCGACCGGGACACCTAACACCGGGGAGCTGTTTTTT

size: few
J: TRBJ2-7
V: TRBV27
D: .
CDR3: CASSFGGWGYEQYF
DNA: TGTGCCAGCAGTTTTGGGGGCTGGGGCTACGAGCAGTACTTC

size: .
J: TRBJ1-1
V: TRBV14
D: .
CDR3: CASSPGRETANTEAFF
DNA: TGTGCCAGCAGCCCCGGCAGGGAGACCGCGAACACTGAAGCTTTCTTT

size: .
J: TRBJ2-3
V: TRBV20-1
D: .
CDR3: CSARAGSRTDTQYF
DNA: TGCAGTGCTAGAGCCGGGAGTCGCACAGATACGCAGTATTTT

size: few
J: TRBJ2-7
V: TRBV10-3
D: .
CDR3: CAISESGTDYEQYF
DNA: TGTGCCATCAGTGAGTCAGGGACTGACTACGAGCAGTACTTC

size: many
J: TRBJ1-5
V: TRBV5-1
D: .
CDR3: CASSLEGSQPQHF
DNA: TGCGCCAGCAGCTTGGAAGGGTCTCAGCCCCAGCATTTT

size: .
J: TRBJ2-3
V: TRBV7-8
D: .
CDR3: CASSYLGRMTDTQYF
DNA: TGTGCCAGCAGCTACCTCGGACGGATGACAGATACGCAGTATTTT

size: few
J: TRBJ2-7
V: TRBV27
D: .
CDR3: CASSPSAGTHEQYF
DNA: TGTGCCAGCAGTCCGTCCGCGGGGACCCACGAGCAGTACTTC

size: few
J: TRBJ2-1
V: TRBV10-3
D: TRBD2
CDR3: CAIGGLAENEQFF
DNA: TGTGCCATCGGGGGACTAGCGGAGAATGAGCAGTTCTTC

size: .
J: TRBJ2-2
V: TRBV19
D: .
CDR3: CASSIGLATSAGELFF
DNA: TGTGCCAGTAGTATAGGCCTAGCGACGTCCGCCGGGGAGCTGTTTTTT

size: many
J: TRBJ1-4
V: TRBV4-1
D: TRBD1
CDR3: CASSPGQVMRKLFF
DNA: TGCGCCAGCAGCCCCGGACAGGTTATGAGAAAACTGTTTTTT

size: .
J: TRBJ1-4
V: TRBV12-3/TRBV12-4
D: .
CDR3: CASSLGVPGLFF
DNA: TGTGCCAGCAGTTTGGGGGTGCCCGGACTGTTTTTT

size: .
J: TRBJ2-3
V: TRBV7-3
D: TRBD2
CDR3: CASSRMGIAGGPLDTQYF
DNA: TGTGCCAGCAGCCGAATGGGAATAGCGGGAGGGCCGCTAGATACGCAGTATTTT

size: many
J: TRBJ2-7
V: TRBV2
D: TRBD2
CDR3: CASSFTGLAGGSSYEQYF
DNA: TGTGCCAGCAGTTTCACCGGACTAGCGGGAGGGAGCTCCTACGAGCAGTACTTC

size: few
J: TRBJ1-1
V: TRBV18
D: .
CDR3: CASSATRVRDTEAFF
DNA: TGTGCCAGCTCAGCGACGCGGGTCCGGGACACTGAAGCTTTCTTT

size: few
J: TRBJ1-1
V: TRBV4-1
D: .
CDR3: CASSQQGVFMNTEAFF
DNA: TGCGCCAGCAGCCAACAGGGTGTGTTTATGAACACTGAAGCTTTCTTT

size: .
J: TRBJ2-3
V: TRBV5-1
D: TRBD1
CDR3: CASGGTGGNAITDTQYF
DNA: TGCGCCAGCGGCGGGACAGGGGGGAACGCCATCACAGATACGCAGTATTTT

size: few
J: TRBJ2-3
V: TRBV18
D: .
CDR3: CASSPRLGTDTQYF
DNA: TGTGCCAGCTCACCACGGCTGGGTACAGATACGCAGTATTTT

size: few
J: TRBJ2-2
V: TRBV3-1
D: .
CDR3: CASSHRGDFPTGELFF
DNA: TGTGCCAGCAGCCACAGGGGGGACTTCCCCACCGGGGAGCTGTTTTTT

size: few
J: TRBJ1-5
V: TRBV24-1
D: TRBD1
CDR3: CATSDLNPWDRSNQPQHF
DNA: TGTGCCACCAGTGATTTGAACCCTTGGGACAGGAGCAATCAGCCCCAGCATTTT

size: .
J: TRBJ2-2
V: TRBV15
D: .
CDR3: CATSRDRREFTGELFF
DNA: TGTGCCACCAGCAGAGATCGGAGGGAATTCACCGGGGAGCTGTTTTTT

size: .
J: TRBJ2-7
V: TRBV20-1
D: .
CDR3: CSARDPHPF
DNA: TGCAGTGCTAGAGATCCCCACCCCTTC

size: many
J: TRBJ2-2
V: TRBV4-1
D: .
CDR3: CASGQLNTGELFF
DNA: TGCGCCAGCGGTCAGTTGAACACCGGGGAGCTGTTTTTT

size: few
J: TRBJ1-6
V: TRBV18
D: .
CDR3: CASSPLPQGGTSPLHF
DNA: TGTGCCAGCTCACCACTGCCCCAGGGCGGCACTTCACCCCTCCACTTT

size: many
J: TRBJ2-7
V: TRBV29-1
D: .
CDR3: CSVGLVAYEQYF
DNA: TGCAGCGTTGGTCTAGTTGCCTACGAGCAGTACTTC

size: .
J: TRBJ1-1
V: TRBV5-1
D: .
CDR3: CASSFSVDTQAFF
DNA: TGCGCCAGCAGCTTCAGCGTCGACACTCAAGCTTTCTTT

size: .
J: TRBJ1-1
V: TRBV7-8
D: .
CDR3: CASSRNQGNGAFF
DNA: TGTGCCAGCAGCCGAAACCAGGGTAATGGAGCTTTCTTT

size: many
J: TRBJ1-2
V: TRBV20-1
D: .
CDR3: CSARTGGYTF
DNA: TGCAGTGCTAGAACCGGGGGCTACACCTTC

size: .
J: TRBJ2-2
V: TRBV11-1
D: TRBD2
CDR3: CASSASGSLSGELFF
DNA: TGTGCCAGCAGTGCTAGCGGGAGTCTCTCCGGGGAGCTGTTTTTT

size: .
J: TRBJ1-3
V: TRBV27
D: .
CDR3: CASSHKSSGNTIYF
DNA: TGTGCCAGCAGTCACAAGAGCTCTGGAAACACCATATATTTT

size: many
J: TRBJ2-7
V: TRBV29-1
D: .
CDR3: CSVDGEDTSYEQYF
DNA: TGCAGCGTTGATGGGGAGGACACCTCCTACGAGCAGTACTTC